Presented here are 19 T cell receptor beta chains from one specimen sequenced in a study of blood T cells in healthy people across ages. Together with a sample-barcoded 5' primer, a J-beta primer mix was included in a second PCR lasting about 7 to 11 cycles. TCRdb ran MiXCR on the 5' RACE reads and lists one entry per CDR3 protein. Among 600,000 to 800,000 distinct CDR3 sequences, approximately 21% were seen once, and the ten largest hold approximately 3.6%. The material sequenced was blood. The receptors originated from a man in his 70s in good health.

This clonotype was detected a few times. The chain joins TRBV28 to TRBJ2-6; D is tentatively TRBD1 or TRBD2 (5 bases each). V dropped 2 bases and J dropped 4 bases, with 12 bases sitting between them. This CDR3 comprises 16 residues. The germline gives CDR1 MDHEN, CDR2 SYDVKM. The DNA of the CDR3 is TGTGCCAGCAGTTTAGGGGGAGTAACAGGGGCCAACGTCCTGACTTTC. Translated: CASSLGGVTGANVLTF.

The gene calls are TRBV27 and TRBJ2-3, with D perhaps TRBD2 (6 bases). The CDR3 runs 14 residues. V shed 4 bases and J shed 2 bases, with 10 bases lying between them. The germline CDR1 and CDR2 sequences are MNHEY and SMNVEV (reference sequence). CDR3 DNA: TGTGCCAGCAGTTCCGGGGACTTCACAGATACGCAGTATTTT. Translated: CASSSGDFTDTQYF.

This clonotype appeared a few times. The V gene is TRBV2, the J gene TRBJ2-5; D ambiguous. Near its end, the DNA agrees better with TRBJ2-1, so the J call may be wrong. The CDR3 length is 13 residues. Germline-derived CDR1 and CDR2 are SNHLY and FYNNEI. CDR3 loop: CASSLVSANEQFF. CDR3 DNA sequence: TGTGCCAGCAGTCTGGTTTCTGCCAATGAGCAGTTCTTC.

This clonotype was observed a few times. The gene calls are TRBV4-1 and TRBJ2-7, with D possibly matching TRBD1 (6 bases). Germline CDR1 is MGHRA and CDR2 is YSYEKL. The CDR3 consists of 13 residues. Trimming pared 6 bases from V and 3 bases from J, leaving 12 bases between. The CDR3 sequence is CASSQGSDYEQYF. The CDR3 region has the DNA TGCGCCAGCAGTCAGGGGTCAGACTACGAGCAGTACTTC.

This clonotype has a handful of counts. The CDR3 is CASSLNGLQNTEAFF. In DNA, the CDR3 is TGTGCCAGCAGCTTAAACGGGCTGCAGAACACTGAAGCTTTCTTT. The J gene is TRBJ1-1, the V gene TRBV7-3; D gene ambiguous. Germline V gene data show CDR1 as SGHTA and CDR2 as FQGTGA. The CDR3 sequence is 15 residues long. The V end lost 1 base, the J end lost 1 base, and 10 bases lay between the germline ends.

The CDR3 bases are TGTGCCAGCAGGGACCGGGACAGCCTCCAAGAGACCCAGTACTTC. Its translation is CASRDRDSLQETQYF. The J gene is TRBJ2-5, the V gene TRBV6-6, with 7 bases that match TRBD1. V lost 6 bases, J lost 1 base, and 8 bases stayed unmatched. This CDR3 has 15 residues. The V gene's germline CDR1 is MNHNY and CDR2 SVGAGI (reference sequence).

This clonotype was recorded many times. The V gene is TRBV20-1, the J gene TRBJ2-1; D is uncertain. CDR3 length: 14 amino acids. Trimming cost V 5 bases and J 0 bases, with 11 bases left between them. Germline CDR1 reads DFQATT; CDR2 reads SNEGSKA (reference sequence). The DNA for the CDR3 is TGCAGTGCTCTGACTCGGAGCTCCTACAATGAGCAGTTCTTC. It translates to CSALTRSSYNEQFF.

This clonotype was seen more than once but under ten times. The J gene is TRBJ1-4, the V gene TRBV2, with 8 bases identical to TRBD1. This CDR3 region has 14 residues. The V segment lost 4 bases and the J segment 4 bases; nucleotides outside the gene matches: 2. Germline V gene data show CDR1 as SNHLY and CDR2 as FYNNEI. The CDR3 DNA follows: TGTGCCAGCAGTGCGGGACAGGATAATGAAAAACTGTTTTTT. It codes for CASSAGQDNEKLFF.

The chain carries TRBV30 and TRBJ2-1, with D maybe TRBD1 (6 bases). There are 13 residues in the CDR3. The V end lost 0 bases, the J end lost 9 bases, and 12 bases lay between the germline ends. Germline loops: CDR1 GTSNPN, CDR2 SVGIG (reference sequence). The CDR3 protein is CAWSVQGSGEQFF. CDR3 nucleotide sequence: TGTGCCTGGAGTGTACAGGGAAGCGGTGAGCAGTTCTTC. Drawing the rest from reference TRBV30 and TRBJ2-1, the complete variable domain is SQTIHQWPATLVQPVGSPLSLECTVEGTSNPNLYWYRQAAGRGLQLLFYSVGIGQISSEVPQNLSASRPQDRQFILSSKKLLLSDSGFYLCAWSVQGSGEQFFGPGTRLTVL.

This clonotype turned up a few times. The rearrangement links TRBV9 to TRBJ2-3; TRBD2 is a possible D gene (5 bases). This CDR3 has 15 amino acids. Trimming removed 4 bases at V and 2 bases at J, with 14 bases between. Germline V gene data show CDR1 as SGDLS and CDR2 as YYNGEE. CDR3: CASSPRGGPTDTQYF. CDR3 nucleotide sequence: TGTGCCAGCAGCCCCCGGGGTGGACCCACAGATACGCAGTATTTT.

The table lists this clonotype with a few counts. The gene calls are TRBV7-2 and TRBJ2-7; D is unresolved. The CDR3 runs to 15 residues. From germline, CDR1 is SGHTA and CDR2 FQGNSA. Trimming cost V 0 bases and J 3 bases, with 12 bases left between them. This CDR3 is CASSLAPTFLYEQYF. The DNA for the CDR3 is TGTGCCAGCAGCTTAGCGCCGACTTTCCTCTACGAGCAGTACTTC. The entire variable domain, with the rest obtained from reference TRBV7-2 and TRBJ2-7, is as follows: GAGVSQSPSNKVTEKGKDVELRCDPISGHTALYWYRQSLGQGLEFLIYFQGNSAPDKSGLPSDRFSAERTGGSVSTLTIQRTQQEDSAVYLCASSLAPTFLYEQYFGPGTRLTVT.

The V call is TRBV20-1, the J call TRBJ2-3, with TRBD2 matching 11 bases. The CDR3 consists of 15 residues. Germline CDR1 is DFQATT and CDR2 is SNEGSKA (reference sequence). The ends lost 3 bases at V and 8 bases at J; junction bases unmatched: 10. The CDR3, as DNA: TGCAGTGCTAGTGGTCTAGCGGGAGGTGAGGGTACGCAGTATTTT. Its translation is CSASGLAGGEGTQYF.

Points on this clonotype: Mismatch with germline at one junction end may stem from a read error. The V and J genes are TRBV27 and TRBJ1-5; D gene ambiguous. This CDR3 region has 16 residues. Germline V CDR1 and CDR2: MNHEY, SMNVEV (reference sequence). This CDR3 reads CACSLYGTASNQPQHF. The CDR3 DNA is TGTGCCTGCAGTTTATATGGCACAGCGAGCAATCAGCCCCAGCATTTT.

This clonotype has only a few counts. The chain joins TRBV3-1 to TRBJ2-5, with D unclear. The CDR3 spans 13 residues. Per germline, CDR1 LGHDT and CDR2 YNNKEL (reference sequence). With 2 bases removed from V and 6 bases from J, the gap between germline ends came to 10 bases. CDR3 region: CASSQNGQQTQYF. Written as DNA, the CDR3 is TGTGCCAGCAGCCAAAACGGGCAACAGACCCAGTACTTC.

V usage is TRBV6-1 and J usage is TRBJ2-5, with 7 positions matching TRBD1. The DNA end favors TRBJ2-1, so the J call may be wrong. Germline CDR1 MNHNS, CDR2 SASEGT. This CDR3 contains 15 residues. The CDR3 is CASRATGMVHGEQFF. The DNA for the CDR3 is TGTGCCAGCAGGGCGACAGGGATGGTGCATGGTGAGCAGTTCTTC.

This chain links TRBV2 with TRBJ2-3; a possible D gene is TRBD1 (5 bases). CDR3 length: 13 residues. Germline CDR1 reads SNHLY; CDR2 reads FYNNEI. V was trimmed by 10 bases and J by 1 base, leaving 12 bases between them. The CDR3 sequence is CATRARGTDTQYF. The CDR3, as DNA: TGTGCCACCAGGGCCAGGGGCACAGATACGCAGTATTTT.

The chain combines TRBV11-1 with TRBJ2-1; D gene ambiguous. The V end was cut by 3 bases, the J end by 5 bases, with 8 bases between. The CDR3 runs to 13 residues. Germline V gene sequence: CDR1 SGHAT, CDR2 FQDESV (reference sequence). DNA for the CDR3: TGTGCCAGCAGCTTTTCCAGGAACAATGAGCAGTTCTTC. Translating it yields CASSFSRNNEQFF.

CDR3 sequence reads: CASSFSATEAFF. The CDR3 region has the DNA TGCGCCAGCAGCTTTTCGGCCACTGAAGCTTTCTTT. The chain has TRBV5-1 and TRBJ1-1, with unresolved D. V dropped 2 bases and J dropped 4 bases, with 6 bases sitting between them. Germline V lookup: CDR1 SGHRS, CDR2 YFSETQ. The CDR3 has 12 amino acids.

The J gene is TRBJ2-5, the V gene TRBV5-6; 9 nucleotides agree with TRBD1. Germline lookup yields CDR1 SGHDT and CDR2 YYEEEE. The CDR3 covers 16 residues. V gave up 3 bases and J gave up 6 bases; unmatched junction bases: 12. The CDR3: CASSYRITGGVKTQYF. DNA of the CDR3: TGTGCCAGCAGCTATCGAATCACAGGGGGCGTAAAGACCCAGTACTTC.